This T cell receptor (beta chain) was captured in a study of blood T cell repertoires in COVID-19. Background on the study: The cDNA or gDNA used as material had been derived from T cells, B-cell-depleted T cells, or PBMCs.

Trimming cost V 11 bases and J 6 bases, with 20 bases left between them. The CDR3 has 14 amino acids. Germline V CDR1 and CDR2: ENHRY, SYGVKD. In the original processing: Reference gene primer amplification yielded estimated nucleated cell counts. The protocol was immunoSEQ multiplex PCR, while the TCRdb copy is restricted to in-frame clones and leaves out a portion. The V and J calls and clone size are taken from that table; D and trimming were inferred from the DNA. The sample comprises fewer than 100,000 clones, 82% of which are singletons, and approximately 12% rests with the top ten. The sequenced material came from peripheral blood. This clonotype was sampled from a man aged 45-65 years with acute or convalescent COVID-19. This chain joins TRBV10-3 and TRBJ2-1; D perhaps matches TRBD1 (6 bases). CDR3 nucleotides: TGTGCCTCCAGTGGGGGCAGGATGGTCAATGAGCAGTTCTTC. It codes for CASSGGRMVNEQFF.